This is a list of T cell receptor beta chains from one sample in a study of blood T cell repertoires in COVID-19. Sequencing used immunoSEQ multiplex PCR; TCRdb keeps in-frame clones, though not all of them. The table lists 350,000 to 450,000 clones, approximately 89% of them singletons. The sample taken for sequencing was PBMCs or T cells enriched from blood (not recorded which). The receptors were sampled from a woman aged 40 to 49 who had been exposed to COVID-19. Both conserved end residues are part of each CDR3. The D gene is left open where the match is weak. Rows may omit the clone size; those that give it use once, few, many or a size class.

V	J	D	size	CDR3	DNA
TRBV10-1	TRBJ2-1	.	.	CASSGTWDRLGSSVFF	TGCGCCAGCAGTGGAACTTGGGACAGACTCGGGAGTTCCGTGTTCTTC
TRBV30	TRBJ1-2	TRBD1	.	CAWSPGTGFTYGYTF	TGTGCCTGGAGTCCCGGGACAGGATTTACCTATGGCTACACCTTC
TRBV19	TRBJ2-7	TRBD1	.	CASMDRGYEQYF	TGTGCCAGTATGGACAGGGGCTACGAGCAGTACTTC
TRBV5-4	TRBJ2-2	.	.	CASSLILDRELFF	TGTGCCAGCAGCTTGATACTAGATAGGGAGCTGTTTTTT
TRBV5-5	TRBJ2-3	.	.	CASSSEWTRRRDTQYF	TGTGCCAGCAGCTCCGAGTGGACACGGCGGAGAGATACGCAGTATTTT
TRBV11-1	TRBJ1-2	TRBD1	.	CASSWTGGTYGYTF	TGTGCCAGCAGCTGGACAGGGGGTACCTATGGCTACACCTTC
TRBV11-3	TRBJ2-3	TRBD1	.	CASSLGTPWDRDADTQYF	TGTGCCAGCAGCTTAGGTACTCCCTGGGACAGGGACGCAGATACGCAGTATTTT
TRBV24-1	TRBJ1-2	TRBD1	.	CATSDSRVTGTGVGYTF	TGTGCCACCAGTGACTCACGGGTCACGGGGACAGGGGTCGGCTACACCTTC
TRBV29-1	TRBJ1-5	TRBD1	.	CSVLQGIGQPQHF	TGCAGCGTCTTACAGGGGATCGGACAGCCCCAGCATTTT
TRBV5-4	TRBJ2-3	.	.	CASSFGDGSRADTQYF	TGTGCCAGCAGCTTCGGGGACGGGAGTAGGGCAGATACGCAGTATTTT
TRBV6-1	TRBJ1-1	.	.	CASSLPGGNTEAFF	TGTGCCAGCAGCTTGCCGGGGGGGAACACTGAAGCTTTCTTT
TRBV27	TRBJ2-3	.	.	CASSFGGTDTQYF	TGTGCCAGCAGTTTCGGGGGCACAGATACGCAGTATTTT
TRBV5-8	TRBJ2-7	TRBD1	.	CASSLVRGQTYEQYF	TGTGCCAGCAGCTTGGTTAGGGGACAGACCTACGAGCAGTACTTC
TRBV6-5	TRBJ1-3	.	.	CASSLRPDSGNTIYF	TGTGCCAGCAGCCTCAGGCCGGACTCTGGAAACACCATATATTTT
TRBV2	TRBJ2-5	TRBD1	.	CASSEPGQQTQYF	TGTGCCAGCAGTGAACCGGGACAGCAGACCCAGTACTTC
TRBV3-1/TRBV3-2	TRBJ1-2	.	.	CASSQGLGAQGFYGYTF	TGTGCCAGCAGCCAAGGGTTGGGCGCTCAGGGGTTTTATGGCTACACCTTC
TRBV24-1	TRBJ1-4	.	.	CATSDPRPGSGEKLFF	TGTGCCACCAGTGACCCCCGCCCGGGATCTGGCGAAAAACTGTTTTTT
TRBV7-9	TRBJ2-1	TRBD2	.	CASSLRTSGFNEQFF	TGTGCCAGCAGCTTACGGACTAGCGGCTTCAATGAGCAGTTCTTC
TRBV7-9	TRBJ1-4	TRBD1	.	CASSLSTGRNEKLFF	TGTGCCAGCAGCTTATCGACAGGGAGGAACGAAAAACTGTTTTTT
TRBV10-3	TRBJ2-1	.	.	CAIRPLGQGNEQFF	TGTGCCATCAGACCCCTCGGTCAGGGTAATGAGCAGTTCTTC
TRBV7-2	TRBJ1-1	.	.	CASSPQGQVNTEAFF	TGTGCCAGCAGCCCCCAGGGGCAGGTGAACACTGAAGCTTTCTTT
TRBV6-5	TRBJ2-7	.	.	CASSPSGAEQYF	TGTGCCAGCAGTCCCTCAGGGGCCGAGCAGTACTTC
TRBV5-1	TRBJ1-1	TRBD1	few	CASRHRGMNTEAFF	TGCGCCAGCAGACACAGGGGAATGAACACTGAAGCTTTCTTT
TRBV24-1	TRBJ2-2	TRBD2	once	CATSDFRGLAGDTGELFF	TGTGCCACCAGTGATTTTAGGGGACTAGCGGGAGACACCGGGGAGCTGTTTTTT
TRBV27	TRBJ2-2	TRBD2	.	CASSFKNGGGGELFF	TGTGCCAGCAGTTTTAAAAATGGCGGGGGCGGGGAGCTGTTTTTT
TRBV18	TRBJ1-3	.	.	CASSPKGVYSGNTIYF	TGTGCCAGCTCACCAAAAGGGGTATATTCTGGAAACACCATATATTTT
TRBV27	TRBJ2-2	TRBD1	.	CASSFTGAGTGELFF	TGTGCCAGCAGTTTCACAGGGGCCGGCACCGGGGAGCTGTTTTTT
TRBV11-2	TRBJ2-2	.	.	CASSLVHAAGELFF	TGTGCCAGCAGCTTAGTTCACGCGGCCGGGGAGCTGTTTTTT
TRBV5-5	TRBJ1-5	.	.	CASSIGGFNQPQHF	TGTGCCAGCAGCATCGGGGGTTTCAATCAGCCCCAGCATTTT